This T cell receptor beta chain is from a study of blood T cell repertoires in COVID-19. In the study overall: PBMCs, B-cell-depleted T cells, or T cells were the source of the cDNA or gDNA that made up the material.

Germline V gene lookup returns CDR1 LGHDT and CDR2 YNNKEL (reference sequence). Deletions cut 0 bases from V and 2 bases from J, with 7 bases between. CDR3 size: 14 residues. How the authors handled the data: Amplified reference gene primers provided the basis for estimating nucleated cell counts. Method: immunoSEQ multiplex PCR; TCRdb's copy keeps in-frame clones and lacks some. The DNA was the basis for D and trimming; V, J and clone size are from that table. The sample yields about 400,000 clones, roughly 90% seen once. Participants came from fewer than 25 US areas, aged roughly 18 to 89 years. The rearrangement joins TRBV3-1 (or the pseudogene TRBV3-2) to TRBJ1-1; no reliable D call. The receptor comes from a woman aged 40 to 50 with acute COVID-19. The sequenced sample consisted of PBMCs or T cells enriched from blood (not recorded which). CDR3 nucleotides: TGTGCCAGCAGCCAAGACAGGCAAAACACTGAAGCTTTCTTT. Translating gives CASSQDRQNTEAFF.